Presented here are 7 T cell receptor beta chains from one specimen sequenced in a study of CD8 T cells in Susac syndrome. Reverse transcription of about 0.5 to 1 ug RNA used random hexamers. MiXCR was run by TCRdb on the immunoSEQ multiplex PCR reads, yielding one entry per CDR3 protein. The sample has fewer than 150,000 distinct CDR3 sequences, about 90% seen once. The specimen was CD8+ T cells from PBMCs. The receptors shown here come from a human donor with multiple sclerosis.

The chain couples TRBV30 to TRBJ1-5, with D tentatively TRBD1 (6 bases). Trimming removed 7 bases at V and 1 base at J, with 17 bases between. The CDR3 has 15 residues. Germline CDR1 is GTSNPN and CDR2 is SVGIG (reference sequence). As DNA, the CDR3 is TGTGCCTTCACTTCCGGGACACAAAGCAATCAGCCCCAGCATTTT. It is translated as CAFTSGTQSNQPQHF.

In its sample, this clonotype was seen once. The V gene is TRBV27, the J gene TRBJ1-5; D remains unclear. V was trimmed by 7 bases and J by 6 bases, leaving 16 bases between them. The V gene's germline CDR1 is MNHEY and CDR2 SMNVEV (reference sequence). CDR3 length equals 14 residues. CDR3 bases: TGTGCCAGCAAAGAAGCCGGAGGGCTTCAGCCCCAGCATTTT. It encodes CASKEAGGLQPQHF.

V and J are TRBV5-8 and TRBJ2-7, with a weak D call TRBD1 (5 bases). Trimming removed 2 bases from V and 6 bases from J, with 12 bases in between. This CDR3 has 13 residues. The V gene's germline CDR1 is SGHTS and CDR2 YDEGEE. This CDR3 reads CASSLPDRPEQYF. The CDR3 DNA sequence: TGTGCCAGCAGCTTACCCGACAGACCCGAGCAGTACTTC.

The chain is built from TRBV4-1 and TRBJ2-2; unclear D gene. CDR1 is MGHRA, CDR2 YSYEKL, per germline. This CDR3 is 18 amino acids long. V gave up 0 bases and J gave up 3 bases, with 17 bases separating them. This CDR3 is CASSQEEVGVGYTGELFF. Here the CDR3 DNA reads TGCGCCAGCAGCCAAGAAGAGGTCGGAGTTGGGTACACCGGGGAGCTGTTTTTT.

The chain employs TRBV5-1 and TRBJ2-3; maybe TRBD2 (5 bases). Germline CDR1 is SGHRS and CDR2 is YFSETQ. Trimming removed 0 bases from V and 13 bases from J, with 12 bases in between. CDR3 size: 12 residues. CDR3 loop: CASSLEDSTEYF. The CDR3 DNA follows: TGCGCCAGCAGCTTGGAGGACTCGACCGAGTATTTT. The variable domain in full, completed from reference TRBV5-1 and TRBJ2-3, reads KAGVTQTPRYLIKTRGQQVTLSCSPISGHRSVSWYQQTPGQGLQFLFEYFSETQRNKGNFPGRFSGRQFSNSRSEMNVSTLELGDSALYLCASSLEDSTEYFGPGTRLTVL.

The chain employs TRBV9 and TRBJ2-7; D perhaps matches TRBD2 (6 bases). This CDR3 has 15 residues. V lost 4 bases to trimming and J lost 3 bases, with 17 bases between them. From germline, CDR1 is SGDLS and CDR2 YYNGEE. The CDR3 DNA follows: TGTGCCAGCAGCTTGAGGGACTCGGGGTACTACGAGCAGTACTTC. Translating gives CASSLRDSGYYEQYF.

This clonotype was found once. The rearrangement joins TRBV9 to TRBJ2-5; D is unresolved. From germline, CDR1 is SGDLS and CDR2 YYNGEE. Between the trimmed V and J ends, which lost 3 bases and 2 bases, there was a span of 17 bases. This CDR3 region has 16 residues. Written as DNA, the CDR3 is TGTGCCAGCAGCGCCCTAGATACGGGTCTACAAGAGACCCAGTACTTC. Its translation: CASSALDTGLQETQYF.